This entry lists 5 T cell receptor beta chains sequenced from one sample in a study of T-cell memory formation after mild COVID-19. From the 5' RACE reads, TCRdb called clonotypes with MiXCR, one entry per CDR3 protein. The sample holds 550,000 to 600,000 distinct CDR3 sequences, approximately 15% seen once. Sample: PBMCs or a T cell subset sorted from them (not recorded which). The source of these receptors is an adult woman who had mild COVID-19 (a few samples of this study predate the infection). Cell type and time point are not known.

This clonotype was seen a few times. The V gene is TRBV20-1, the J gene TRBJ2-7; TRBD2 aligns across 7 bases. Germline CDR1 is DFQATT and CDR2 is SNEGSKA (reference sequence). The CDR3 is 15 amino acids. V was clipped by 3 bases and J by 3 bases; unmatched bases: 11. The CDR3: CSASHWGSGNYEQYF. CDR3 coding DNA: TGCAGTGCTAGTCACTGGGGGAGCGGGAACTACGAGCAGTACTTC.

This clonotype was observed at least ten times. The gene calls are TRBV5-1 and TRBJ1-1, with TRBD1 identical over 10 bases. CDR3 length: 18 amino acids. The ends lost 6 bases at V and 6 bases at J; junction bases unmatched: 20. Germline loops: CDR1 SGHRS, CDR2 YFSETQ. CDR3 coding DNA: TGCGCCAGCACCTTAGGGTCCGCCGGGACAGGGGTACGCGCTGAAGCTTTCTTT. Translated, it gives CASTLGSAGTGVRAEAFF.

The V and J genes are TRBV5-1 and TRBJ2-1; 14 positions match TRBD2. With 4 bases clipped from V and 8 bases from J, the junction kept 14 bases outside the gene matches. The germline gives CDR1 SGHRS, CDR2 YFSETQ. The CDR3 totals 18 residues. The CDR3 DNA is TGCGCCAGCAGCCAGCGTCGCAAGACTAGCGGGGGGGCCCATGAGCAGTTCTTC. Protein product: CASSQRRKTSGGAHEQFF.

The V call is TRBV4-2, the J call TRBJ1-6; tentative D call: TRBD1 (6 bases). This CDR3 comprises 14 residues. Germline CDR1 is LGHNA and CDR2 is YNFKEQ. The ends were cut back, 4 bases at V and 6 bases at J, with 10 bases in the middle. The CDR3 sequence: CASSLPDSNSPLHF. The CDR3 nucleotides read TGTGCCAGCAGCCTACCGGACAGTAATTCACCCCTCCACTTT.

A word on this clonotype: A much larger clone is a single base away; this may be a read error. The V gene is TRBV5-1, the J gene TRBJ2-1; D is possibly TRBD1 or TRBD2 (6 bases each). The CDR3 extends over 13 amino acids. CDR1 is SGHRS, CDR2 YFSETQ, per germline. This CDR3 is CDSSGGGLDEQFF. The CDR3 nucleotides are TGCGACAGCAGCGGAGGGGGGCTGGATGAGCAGTTCTTC.